This TCR beta chain emerged from a study of post-analysis software for immune sequencing data. For the study at large: Relapsing-remitting, secondary progressive and progressive-relapsing forms made up the multiple sclerosis disease courses. Study-level points and caveats: Under the F measure, samples that were prepared in one batch clustered strongly together. Significantly decreased normalized Chao1 diversity was recorded for multiple sclerosis patients relative to controls. In patients, TRBV5-6, TRBV5-1 and TRBV20-1 belonged to roughly 5 TRBV segments found more frequently than in controls.

About this clonotype itself: Its specificity is unknown.

The CDR3 spans 15 residues. In germline, CDR1 is LGHNA, CDR2 YNFKEQ. The V and J ends lost 4 bases and 5 bases respectively, with 16 bases between them. Included in the TCR beta cDNA libraries were unique molecular identifiers. One entry per CDR3 protein, called by TCRdb with MiXCR from the PCR reads. Found here are approximately 730,000 distinct CDR3 sequences, 30% of them singletons; the top ten hold approximately 0.6%. The gene calls are TRBV4-2 and TRBJ2-3; maybe TRBD2 (6 bases). Sequencing was carried out using blood. The sequence was collected from a girl aged 5-17 years with multiple sclerosis. CDR3 sequence: CASSPRAIGGDTQYF. Written as DNA, the CDR3 is TGTGCCAGCAGCCCCCGGGCCATCGGGGGAGATACGCAGTATTTT.